This paragraph covers one T cell receptor beta chain sequence. The target antigen is unknown. The CDR3 has 12 amino acids. Looked up from germline, CDR1 is KGHSH and CDR2 is LQKENI. V shed 6 bases and J shed 2 bases, with 8 bases lying between them. The record originates from a study of CD8 T cells in ankylosing spondylitis. TCR beta libraries were made by quantitative 5'-RACE with molecular barcodes. A single record per CDR3 protein comes from TCRdb applying MiXCR to the 5' RACE reads. The sample shows 150,000 to 200,000 distinct CDR3 sequences, approximately 10% of them seen only once. Study-level findings and limits: Blood from ankylosing spondylitis patients appeared to carry a characteristic roughly 8-variant TCR beta motif.

This sequence originates from a male donor with ankylosing spondylitis or in good health (not recorded which). The chain has TRBV18 and TRBJ2-7, with D possibly TRBD1 on 5 matching bases. Input material: blood, either unsorted or a sorted T cell fraction (not recorded which). CDR3 sequence: CASSRQPYEQYF. The CDR3 DNA follows: TGTGCCAGCTCCCGACAGCCCTACGAGCAGTACTTC.